Presented here are 15 T cell receptor beta chains from one specimen sequenced in a study of blood T cell repertoires in COVID-19. Produced via immunoSEQ multiplex PCR; TCRdb's table is partial and in-frame only. This table holds about 97,000 clones, approximately 87% found once. Sequences were obtained from peripheral blood. Receptor source: a human donor in a cohort sampled during active COVID-19.

The V gene is TRBV7-2, the J gene TRBJ1-2; 9 positions agree with TRBD1. Trimming cost V 5 bases and J 4 bases; bases outside gene matches: 8. Germline CDR1 and CDR2: SGHTA and FQGNSA. The CDR3 is made up of 15 amino acids. The CDR3 DNA reads TGTGCCAGCAGCACTAGGACAGGGGCGGGCTATGGCTACACCTTC. Its protein is CASSTRTGAGYGYTF.

J is TRBJ2-5 and V is TRBV5-6, with D uncertain. Trimming removed 0 bases from V and 0 bases from J, with 3 bases in between. From germline, CDR1 is SGHDT and CDR2 YYEEEE. This CDR3 has 13 residues. The CDR3 protein is CASSLGDQETQYF. For the CDR3, the DNA is TGTGCCAGCAGCTTGGGCGACCAAGAGACCCAGTACTTC.

The V gene is TRBV24-1, the J gene TRBJ2-1; possible D gene TRBD1, 5 bases. The CDR3 covers 14 residues. V lost 4 bases, J lost 4 bases, and 10 bases lay in between. Germline assignment: CDR1 KGHDR and CDR2 SFDVKD. CDR3 loop: CATSDGHQYNEQFF. CDR3 nucleotides: TGTGCCACCAGTGACGGACACCAGTACAATGAGCAGTTCTTC.

This chain uses TRBV18 with TRBJ2-1; TRBD1 is a possible D gene (6 bases). Germline CDR1 and CDR2: KGHSH and LQKENI. The V gene lost 3 bases and the J gene lost 8 bases, with 20 bases spanning the gap. This CDR3 has 16 residues. The CDR3 loop is CASSPNTYTGQDEQFF. DNA for the CDR3: TGTGCCAGCTCACCGAATACCTATACAGGGCAGGATGAGCAGTTCTTC.

The chain has TRBV28 and TRBJ1-5; tentative D call: TRBD1 (5 bases). Germline V gene lookup returns CDR1 MDHEN and CDR2 SYDVKM. This CDR3 is built from 14 residues. The germline V and J ends were trimmed by 5 bases and 5 bases, with 13 bases remaining between them. This chain's CDR3 is CASSAGGWDQPQHF. Here the CDR3 DNA reads TGTGCCAGCAGTGCGGGGGGATGGGATCAGCCCCAGCATTTT.

This rearrangement joins TRBV11-2 to TRBJ2-1; weak D call: TRBD2 (5 bases). The CDR3 consists of 13 residues. The germline gives CDR1 SGHAT, CDR2 FQNNGV. The V end lost 4 bases, the J end lost 10 bases, and 14 bases lay between the germline ends. DNA of the CDR3: TGTGCCAGCAGCTCAGCGGAGCTAGACGAGCAGTTCTTC. Translated, it gives CASSSAELDEQFF.

The V and J genes are TRBV19 and TRBJ2-2; 8 bases line up with TRBD2. CDR1 is LNHDA and CDR2 is SQIVND in the germline V gene (reference sequence). The CDR3 length is 14 residues. Germline trimming cut 7 bases from V and 6 bases from J; bases unmatched to any gene: 7. CDR3 sequence reads: CASIGSGIAGELFF. CDR3 coding DNA: TGTGCCAGTATCGGTAGCGGGATCGCCGGGGAGCTGTTTTTT.

The chain has TRBV12-3 or TRBV12-4 and TRBJ2-7; the D is unclear. The CDR3 length is 13 residues. V shed 7 bases and J shed 4 bases, with 14 bases lying between them. CDR3 residues: CASTFGVGYEQYF. CDR3 DNA: TGTGCCAGCACCTTCGGAGTCGGGTACGAGCAGTACTTC.

The genes are TRBV7-9 and TRBJ1-6; 9 bases fit TRBD1. The ends lost 1 base at V and 6 bases at J; junction bases unmatched: 1. Germline CDR1 reads SEHNR; CDR2 reads FQNEAQ (reference sequence). The CDR3 runs to 15 residues. The CDR3 protein is CASSLDRGLNSPLHF. The DNA for the CDR3 is TGTGCCAGCAGCTTAGACAGGGGGCTTAATTCACCCCTCCACTTT.

The rearrangement links TRBV28 to TRBJ1-2; D possibly corresponds to TRBD1 (5 bases). CDR1 and CDR2 from the germline V gene are MDHEN and SYDVKM. The CDR3 is 12 amino acids. Trimming removed 6 bases at V and 6 bases at J, with 11 bases between. The DNA for the CDR3 is TGTGCCAGCAGGACGGACATTGATGGCTACACCTTC. This sequence encodes CASRTDIDGYTF.

Worth noting for this clone: A junction end diverges from the germline sequence, so it may reflect a read error. The chain carries TRBV11-3 and TRBJ2-2, with a tentative D call TRBD2 (5 bases). This CDR3 is built from 16 residues. Germline CDR1 SGHNT, CDR2 YENEEA. The CDR3 here is CASSAGSAENTGELFF. The CDR3 coding sequence is TGTGCTAGCAGCGCGGGCTCTGCGGAGAACACCGGGGAGCTGTTTTTT.

J is TRBJ2-5 and V is TRBV7-2, with 7 bases that match TRBD2. Trimming removed 3 bases from V and 2 bases from J; junction bases left unmatched: 6. There are 15 residues in the CDR3. Germline lookup yields CDR1 SGHTA and CDR2 FQGNSA. The CDR3 is CASSLRAGEQETQYF. The DNA of the CDR3 is TGTGCCAGCAGCTTGAGGGCGGGGGAACAAGAGACCCAGTACTTC.

The chain has TRBV4-1 and TRBJ2-1; 12 nucleotides align to TRBD2. The germline gives CDR1 MGHRA, CDR2 YSYEKL. There are 18 residues in the CDR3. Trimming removed 0 bases from V and 9 bases from J; junction bases left unmatched: 12. The DNA for the CDR3 is TGCGCCAGCAGCCAAGATCCAGCTAGCGGGGGGGCCTATAGTGAGCAGTTCTTC. Translating gives CASSQDPASGGAYSEQFF.

The gene calls are TRBV7-3 and TRBJ2-7; TRBD2 might be the D (6 bases). Germline loops: CDR1 SGHTA, CDR2 FQGTGA. The CDR3 has 12 amino acids. The V and J ends lost 6 bases and 7 bases respectively, with 13 bases between them. In nucleotides, the CDR3 is TGTGCCAGCAGTCCTCCTGCGGGAGAGCAGTACTTC. This codes for CASSPPAGEQYF.

The rearrangement joins TRBV14 to TRBJ2-1, with 7 bases that match TRBD1. The germline V gene encodes CDR1 SGHDN and CDR2 FVKESK. The length of the CDR3 is 17 residues. V was pared by 3 bases and J by 4 bases, with 12 bases of the junction left unmatched. The DNA for the CDR3 is TGTGCCAGCAGCCATGAACGTGGGACAGAGCGTTACAATGAGCAGTTCTTC. Its protein product is CASSHERGTERYNEQFF. The variable domain in full, completed from reference TRBV14 and TRBJ2-1, reads EAGVTQFPSHSVIEKGQTVTLRCDPISGHDNLYWYRRVMGKEIKFLLHFVKESKQDESGMPNNRFLAERTGGTYSTLKVQPAELEDSGVYFCASSHERGTERYNEQFFGPGTRLTVL.